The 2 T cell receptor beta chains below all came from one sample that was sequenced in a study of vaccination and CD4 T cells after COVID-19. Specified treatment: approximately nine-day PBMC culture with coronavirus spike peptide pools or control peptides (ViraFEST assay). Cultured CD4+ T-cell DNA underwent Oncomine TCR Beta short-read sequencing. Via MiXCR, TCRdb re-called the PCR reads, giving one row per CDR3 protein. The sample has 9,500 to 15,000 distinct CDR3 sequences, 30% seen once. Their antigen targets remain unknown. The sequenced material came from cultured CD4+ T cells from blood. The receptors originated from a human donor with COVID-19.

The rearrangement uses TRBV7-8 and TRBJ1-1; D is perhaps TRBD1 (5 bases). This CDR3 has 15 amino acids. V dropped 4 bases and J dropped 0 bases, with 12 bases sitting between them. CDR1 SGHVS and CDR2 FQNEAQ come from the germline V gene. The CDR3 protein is CASSSSTVLNTEAFF. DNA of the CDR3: TGTGCCAGCAGCTCCTCGACAGTATTGAACACTGAAGCTTTCTTT.

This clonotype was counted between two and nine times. CDR3: CSARDQGQPQHF. CDR3 sequence (DNA): TGCAGTGCTAGAGATCAGGGTCAGCCCCAGCATTTT. The rearrangement links TRBV20-1 to TRBJ1-5; D perhaps matches TRBD1 (5 bases). From germline, CDR1 is DFQATT and CDR2 SNEGSKA (reference sequence). Trimming removed 0 bases from V and 6 bases from J, with 6 bases in between. The CDR3 spans 12 residues.